Following are 25 T cell receptor beta chains from one sample sequenced in a study of metastatic and nonmetastatic thyroid tumors. TCRdb called clones again from the PCR reads with MiXCR. The table includes roughly 58,000 clones, approximately 4.1% detected once. Patients were all untreated before their thyroid surgery. The sequenced material came from blood. These receptors all come from a female donor with papillary thyroid cancer or a benign thyroid nodule (not recorded which). Some clones in this sample may be carry-over from other donors' samples.

This clone was detected ten times or more. The V call is TRBV20-1, the J call TRBJ2-3; D is unclear. The CDR3 has 15 amino acids. The V end lost 0 bases, the J end lost 2 bases, and 12 bases lay between the germline ends. Per germline, CDR1 DFQATT and CDR2 SNEGSKA (reference sequence). The CDR3: CSARDPAVNTDTQYF. CDR3 bases: TGCAGTGCTAGAGATCCAGCAGTCAACACAGATACGCAGTATTTT.

Worth noting for this clone: A much larger clone differs from this one at a single base, so this may be a read error. This CDR3 is also generated by other DNA sequences in the sample. The rearrangement uses TRBV20-1 and TRBJ2-1, with D maybe TRBD2 (6 bases). The CDR3 sequence is 16 residues long. V dropped 5 bases and J dropped 6 bases, with 23 bases sitting between them. The germline gives CDR1 DFQATT, CDR2 SNEGSKA (reference sequence). CDR3 sequence reads: CSARYQRGLHCNEQFF. In nucleotides, the CDR3 is TGCAGTGCTCGCTACCAAAGGGGACTCCATTGCAATGAGCAGTTCTTC.

About this clone: A read error may account for a junction end that differs from germline. This chain uses TRBV6-5 with TRBJ1-2, with 9 positions matching TRBD1. CDR1 and CDR2 (germline): MNHEY, SVGAGI. This CDR3 is 14 amino acids long. CDR3 protein: CASIYSGQGASYTF. CDR3 in DNA: TGTGCCAGCATTTACTCGGGACAGGGTGCGAGCTACACCTTC.

The table lists this clone with many counts. V is TRBV7-9 and J is TRBJ2-1, with D possibly being TRBD2 (6 bases). The CDR3 extends over 15 amino acids. The V gene's germline CDR1 is SEHNR and CDR2 FQNEAQ (reference sequence). V gave up 3 bases and J gave up 5 bases, with 14 bases separating them. The CDR3 nucleotides read TGTGCCAGCAGCTTCCTTCGGCTAGCGAACAATGAGCAGTTCTTC. It encodes CASSFLRLANNEQFF.

The V and J genes are TRBV18 and TRBJ1-1; TRBD1 agrees at 11 bases. The CDR3 runs to 19 residues. Per germline, CDR1 KGHSH and CDR2 LQKENI. The junction had 11 bases not matched to a gene; V was cut back by 1 base and J by 1 base. This CDR3 is CASSPLLELDRGPNTEAFF. DNA for the CDR3: TGTGCCAGCTCACCACTACTAGAACTGGACAGGGGGCCGAACACTGAAGCTTTCTTT.

This clone was seen ten or more times. This chain joins TRBV3-1 and TRBJ2-3; 10 bases line up with TRBD2. This CDR3 region has 16 residues. J was trimmed by 3 bases and V by 3 bases; bases with no gene match: 6. Germline V gene lookup returns CDR1 LGHDT and CDR2 YNNKEL (reference sequence). In DNA, the CDR3 is TGTGCCAGCAGCCAGGCCGCTAGCGGGAGAACAGATACGCAGTATTTT. It translates to CASSQAASGRTDTQYF.

This clone was counted between two and nine times. This chain links TRBV11-2 with TRBJ1-1; TRBD1 matches 7 bases. The ends lost 4 bases at V and 3 bases at J; junction bases unmatched: 2. Germline loops: CDR1 SGHAT, CDR2 FQNNGV. This CDR3 has 13 amino acids. The CDR3 protein is CASSSQGDTEAFF. The CDR3 DNA is TGTGCCAGCAGCTCTCAGGGGGACACTGAAGCTTTCTTT. Supplemented by reference TRBV11-2 and TRBJ1-1, the full variable domain reads EAGVAQSPRYKIIEKRQSVAFWCNPISGHATLYWYQQILGQGPKLLIQFQNNGVVDDSQLPKDRFSAERLKGVDSTLKIQPAKLEDSAVYLCASSSQGDTEAFFGQGTRLTVV.

This clone was observed a few times. Just one base apart from a much larger clone, this may be a read error. V usage is TRBV20-1 and J usage is TRBJ2-5, with 11 nucleotides matching TRBD2. There are 15 residues in the CDR3. V lost 3 bases, J lost 1 base, and 4 bases stayed unmatched. Per germline, CDR1 DFQATT and CDR2 SNEGSKA (reference sequence). CDR3 sequence (DNA): TGCAGTGCTAGGCAACTAGCGGGAGCCCAAGAGACCCAGTACTTC. This translates into CSARQLAGAQETQYF.

This clone was recorded at least ten times. The rearrangement uses TRBV20-1 and TRBJ1-5; D possibly corresponds to TRBD1 (6 bases). In germline, CDR1 is DFQATT, CDR2 SNEGSKA (reference sequence). Between the trimmed V and J ends, which lost 5 bases and 7 bases, there was a span of 15 bases. This CDR3 is 13 amino acids long. CDR3 DNA: TGCAGTGCTCGGGGGCGGGGCTGGCAGCCCCAGCATTTT. Amino acids: CSARGRGWQPQHF.

This clone has more than one count but fewer than ten. The CDR3 region has the DNA TGTGCCAGCCGAGCAGGGGGCACAAACACTGAAGCTTTCTTT. Its protein product is CASRAGGTNTEAFF. The chain uses TRBV6-1 and TRBJ1-1; 8 bases are a match to TRBD1. CDR1 and CDR2 (germline): MNHNS, SASEGT. J gave up 2 bases and V 8 bases, and 7 bases lay outside the gene matches. The length of the CDR3 is 14 residues.

This clone was recorded a few times. V usage is TRBV6-1 and J usage is TRBJ1-2; possibly TRBD1 for D (5 bases). The CDR3 is made up of 14 amino acids. Looked up from germline, CDR1 is MNHNS and CDR2 is SASEGT. V was shortened by 6 bases and J by 0 bases, with 11 bases between the two germline ends. This chain's CDR3 is CASRPGHSNYGYTF. The CDR3 nucleotides are TGTGCCAGCAGACCCGGACATTCTAACTATGGCTACACCTTC.

This clone was counted many times. CDR3 in amino acids: CASSLGLAGGPRNEQFF. The CDR3 DNA reads TGTGCCAGCAGCCTTGGGCTAGCGGGAGGGCCAAGGAATGAGCAGTTCTTC. The V gene is TRBV3-1, the J gene TRBJ2-1; 12 nucleotides agree with TRBD2. This CDR3 is 17 amino acids long. V gave up 4 bases and J gave up 7 bases; unmatched junction bases: 11. Germline assignment: CDR1 LGHDT and CDR2 YNNKEL (reference sequence).

This clone was recorded many times. V usage is TRBV19 and J usage is TRBJ1-3; 7 positions agree with TRBD1. Trimming at V came to 10 bases and at J to 0 bases, leaving 6 bases not matched to a gene. The CDR3 is 14 amino acids. Germline V gene data show CDR1 as LNHDA and CDR2 as SQIVND (reference sequence). The CDR3 region has the DNA TGTGCCACCTCTCGGACAGGCTCTGGAAACACCATATATTTT. Translation: CATSRTGSGNTIYF.

This clone was recorded at least ten times. This sequence joins TRBV11-2 and TRBJ2-1; tentatively, D is TRBD1 or TRBD2 (6 bases each). There are 17 residues in the CDR3. V gave up 4 bases and J gave up 8 bases, with 24 bases separating them. CDR1 SGHAT and CDR2 FQNNGV come from the germline V gene. CDR3 loop: CASSSRNWRGATHEQFF. CDR3 sequence (DNA): TGTGCCAGCAGCTCCCGGAATTGGAGGGGGGCCACCCATGAGCAGTTCTTC.

This clone was recorded at least ten times. In DNA form, the CDR3 reads TGCAGTGCTCCATCCCGATACGAGCAGTACTTC. Translated, it gives CSAPSRYEQYF. V is TRBV20-1 and J is TRBJ2-7; D gene ambiguous. This CDR3 has 11 amino acids. V was cut by 5 bases and J by 4 bases, with 9 bases left in between. Germline V CDR1 and CDR2: DFQATT, SNEGSKA (reference sequence).

This clone was observed many times. The chain links TRBV6-5 to TRBJ2-3; 8 nucleotides match TRBD1. The germline CDR1 and CDR2 sequences are MNHEY and SVGAGI. Germline trimming cut 2 bases from V and 3 bases from J; bases unmatched to any gene: 4. The CDR3 length is 15 residues. The CDR3 DNA reads TGTGCCAGCAGTTACGCAAGACAGGGGACAGATACGCAGTATTTT. Encoded protein: CASSYARQGTDTQYF.

This clone was recorded at least ten times. The rearrangement links TRBV7-9 to TRBJ1-1, with unresolved D. The CDR3 loop spans 14 amino acids. With 0 bases removed from V and 1 base from J, the gap between germline ends came to 6 bases. Germline V gives CDR1 SEHNR, CDR2 FQNEAQ (reference sequence). CDR3 sequence (DNA): TGTGCCAGCAGCTTAGCGCAACAGAACACTGAAGCTTTCTTT. It is translated as CASSLAQQNTEAFF.

There are a few counts of this clone. Being one base from a much bigger clone, this may be a read error. This rearrangement joins TRBV7-9 to TRBJ1-1; a possible D gene is TRBD1 (5 bases). V lost 3 bases and J lost 4, with 15 bases in between. The germline V gene has CDR1 SEHNR and CDR2 FQNEAQ (reference sequence). The CDR3 sequence is 15 residues long. CDR3 DNA: TGTGCCAGCAGCTTCACCGGGACGACGGGCACTGAAGCTTTCTTT. Protein product: CASSFTGTTGTEAFF.

This clone was seen a handful of times. The gene calls are TRBV5-6 and TRBJ2-1; 11 bases agree with TRBD1. From germline, CDR1 is SGHDT and CDR2 YYEEEE. The trim removed 3 bases at V and 7 bases at J, leaving 3 bases unmatched. The length of the CDR3 is 14 residues. CDR3 protein: CASSSGTGGNEQFF. CDR3 coding DNA: TGTGCCAGCAGCTCCGGGACAGGGGGGAATGAGCAGTTCTTC.

This clone was detected many times. The chain uses TRBV3-1 and TRBJ2-7; D is perhaps TRBD1 or TRBD2 (5 bases each). Trimming removed 3 bases at V and 6 bases at J, with 9 bases between. In germline, CDR1 is LGHDT, CDR2 YNNKEL (reference sequence). There are 12 residues in the CDR3. The CDR3 DNA follows: TGTGCCAGCAGCCAGAGGGACCTCGAGCAGTACTTC. It yields the protein CASSQRDLEQYF.

This clone has a count of ten or more. This sample also contains other DNA sequences that code for the same CDR3. The chain couples TRBV10-3 to TRBJ1-2, with D perhaps TRBD1 (5 bases). Deletions cut 3 bases from V and 8 bases from J, with 22 bases between. CDR3 length: 16 residues. The germline V gene has CDR1 ENHRY and CDR2 SYGVKD. The CDR3 nucleotides read TGTGCCATCAGTGACCTCTCCCGGGACTCACTCCCGGGCTACACCTTC. It translates to CAISDLSRDSLPGYTF.

Many counts were recorded for this clone. Within the sample, other DNA sequences also encode this same CDR3. This chain joins TRBV20-1 and TRBJ2-3; 12 bases fit TRBD2. The ends lost 5 bases at V and 2 bases at J; junction bases unmatched: 5. CDR1 DFQATT and CDR2 SNEGSKA come from the germline V gene (reference sequence). The CDR3 runs to 15 residues. The CDR3 DNA sequence: TGCAGTGCTCCCCGACTAGCGGGAGACACAGATACGCAGTATTTT. It encodes CSAPRLAGDTDTQYF.

The table lists this clone with a few counts. The J gene is TRBJ2-2, the V gene TRBV7-6; tentative D call: TRBD1 (6 bases). From germline, CDR1 is SGHVS and CDR2 FNYEAQ. With 1 base removed from V and 7 bases from J, the gap between germline ends came to 31 bases. The CDR3 runs 21 residues. The CDR3: CASSLERTVWAGVYRGGELFF. The DNA of the CDR3 is TGTGCCAGCAGCTTAGAAAGGACAGTTTGGGCAGGGGTGTATCGTGGCGGGGAGCTGTTTTTT.

This clone appeared many times. A read error is possible here, since a much larger clone lies one base away. The chain uses TRBV7-2 and TRBJ2-7; possible D gene TRBD2, 6 bases. The CDR3 has 14 residues. CDR1 and CDR2 from the germline V gene are SGHTA and FQGNSA. The CDR3 nucleotides read TGTGCCAGCAGCTACGGTGGAGGGCTGACCGAGCAGCACTTC. Protein sequence: CASSYGGGLTEQHF.

This clone showed up just a few times. The chain combines TRBV6-1 with TRBJ1-6; D unclear. Trimming pared 6 bases from V and 9 bases from J, leaving 18 bases between. Per germline, CDR1 MNHNS and CDR2 SASEGT. The CDR3 is made up of 15 amino acids. The chain's CDR3 is CASRLSGPIFSPLHF. The DNA for the CDR3 is TGTGCCAGCAGACTTTCCGGGCCCATTTTTTCACCCCTCCACTTT.